This passage covers 9 T cell receptor beta chains from one sample sequenced in a study of blood T cell repertoires in COVID-19. The data were produced by immunoSEQ multiplex PCR, yet TCRdb's version contains in-frame clones alone and is incomplete. Of just under 65,000 clones in the sample, approximately 80% are singletons; the top ten hold 14%. The sequenced sample consisted of peripheral blood. These receptors originate from a man in his 60s with COVID-19, enrolled during active disease.

The chain combines TRBV7-9 with TRBJ1-2, with 7 bases aligning to TRBD1. The CDR3 is made up of 15 amino acids. Trimming cost V 5 bases and J 4 bases; bases outside gene matches: 10. In germline, CDR1 is SEHNR, CDR2 FQNEAQ (reference sequence). The chain's CDR3 is CASSPRTGRGYGYTF. In DNA, the CDR3 is TGTGCCAGCAGCCCCCGGACAGGTCGGGGCTATGGCTACACCTTC.

The chain is built from TRBV7-3 and TRBJ2-3; possible D gene TRBD2, 5 bases. This CDR3 contains 15 residues. Trimming removed 2 bases from V and 2 bases from J, with 11 bases in between. Germline V gives CDR1 SGHTA, CDR2 FQGTGA. CDR3 amino acids: CASSLGRSPTDTQYF. In DNA, the CDR3 is TGTGCCAGCAGCTTAGGGAGAAGCCCCACAGATACGCAGTATTTT.

This chain connects TRBV27 to TRBJ1-2, with 9 bases lining up with TRBD1. This CDR3 has 13 residues. V dropped 5 bases and J dropped 7; count of bases not matched to a gene: 5. From germline, CDR1 is MNHEY and CDR2 SMNVEV (reference sequence). CDR3 coding DNA: TGTGCCAGCAGTCCACAGGGGGCAGTTGGCTACACCTTC. Its protein is CASSPQGAVGYTF.

V and J are TRBV27 and TRBJ2-3, with 9 bases lining up with TRBD2. The CDR3 runs to 17 residues. V dropped 5 bases and J dropped 6; count of bases not matched to a gene: 15. The germline V gene encodes CDR1 MNHEY and CDR2 SMNVEV (reference sequence). The CDR3 region is CASSGVGGRALRDTQYF. CDR3 DNA sequence: TGTGCCAGCAGTGGGGTAGGCGGGAGGGCCCTCAGGGATACGCAGTATTTT.

This clone showed up just once. V and J are TRBV7-2 and TRBJ2-7; TRBD2 matches 8 bases. This CDR3 has 14 residues. After removal of 6 bases from V and 4 bases from J, the junction contained 8 bases not matched to a gene. Germline loops: CDR1 SGHTA, CDR2 FQGNSA. The CDR3 DNA sequence: TGTGCCAGCAGGCAGATAGCGGGGAGTTACGAGCAGTACTTC. This gives the protein CASRQIAGSYEQYF. The full variable domain, with the rest looked up from reference TRBV7-2 and TRBJ2-7, is GAGVSQSPSNKVTEKGKDVELRCDPISGHTALYWYRQSLGQGLEFLIYFQGNSAPDKSGLPSDRFSAERTGGSVSTLTIQRTQQEDSAVYLCASRQIAGSYEQYFGPGTRLTVT.

This chain joins TRBV2 and TRBJ2-1; 8 positions match TRBD2. This CDR3 spans 15 amino acids. From germline, CDR1 is SNHLY and CDR2 FYNNEI. The V gene end was trimmed by 4 bases and the J gene end by 5 bases; junction bases not matched to a gene: 7. The DNA for the CDR3 is TGTGCCAGCAGTGTACCGGGACTAGTAAACAATGAGCAGTTCTTC. This translates into CASSVPGLVNNEQFF. Using reference TRBV2 and TRBJ2-1 for the parts outside the CDR3, the full variable domain is EPEVTQTPSHQVTQMGQEVILRCVPISNHLYFYWYRQILGQKVEFLVSFYNNEISEKSEIFDDQFSVERPDGSNFTLKIRSTKLEDSAMYFCASSVPGLVNNEQFFGPGTRLTVL.

This chain connects TRBV7-3 to TRBJ2-3; D remains unclear. There are 13 residues in the CDR3. V was cut by 1 base and J by 4 bases, with 6 bases left in between. Germline V gives CDR1 SGHTA, CDR2 FQGTGA. In DNA form, the CDR3 reads TGTGCCAGCAGCTTAATGTCCTCAGATACGCAGTATTTT. Encoded protein: CASSLMSSDTQYF.

The CDR3 DNA follows: TGTGCCAGTAGCCGCACTTTCAATCAGCCCCAGCATTTT. Translated: CASSRTFNQPQHF. The chain combines TRBV19 with TRBJ1-5; D unresolved. Germline V CDR1 and CDR2: LNHDA, SQIVND (reference sequence). The CDR3 contains 13 residues. V shed 6 bases and J shed 3 bases, with 9 bases lying between them.

The chain recombines TRBV5-1 with TRBJ1-2; TRBD1 agrees at 12 bases. V lost 4 bases, J lost 7 bases, and 5 bases stayed unmatched. The CDR3 totals 14 residues. CDR1 SGHRS and CDR2 YFSETQ come from the germline V gene. In nucleotides, the CDR3 is TGCGCCAGCAGCGAGGGACAGGGGGCTGGTGGCTACACCTTC. Translated: CASSEGQGAGGYTF.